This is a list of T cell receptor beta chains from one sample in a study of blood T cells in healthy people across ages. TCRdb re-analysed the 5' RACE reads in MiXCR, keeping a single row per CDR3 protein. The data contain around 1,000,000 distinct CDR3 sequences, approximately 38% of them singletons. Sequencing was carried out using blood. These receptors originate from a man between 18 and 35 years old in good health. Both conserved end residues are part of each CDR3. Fields, in order: CDR3 length, J gene, V gene, D gene, clone size, CDR3 DNA, CDR3 protein. D genes are given only for firm matches. Rows may omit the clone size; those that give it use once, few, many or a size class.

16 | TRBJ2-1 | TRBV11-2 | . | many | TGTGCCAGCAGCTTCCTAGCGATTGACCCCTACAATGAGCAGTTCTTC | CASSFLAIDPYNEQFF
12 | TRBJ1-5 | TRBV12-3/TRBV12-4 | . | many | TGTGCCAGCAGTGGAGATAATCAGCCCCAGCATTTT | CASSGDNQPQHF
16 | TRBJ1-2 | TRBV5-1 | . | . | TGTGCCAGCAGCTTGAGCCCGTCTGAGCGTAACTATGGCCACACCTTC | CASSLSPSERNYGHTF
11 | TRBJ1-2 | TRBV24-1 | . | . | TGTGCCACCAGTGATGTCCGGGGGTACACCTTC | CATSDVRGYTF
21 | TRBJ2-5 | TRBV2 | TRBD1 | few | TGTGCCAGCAGGAAGGGACAGGGCAATACACCTAGCGAAGTATGGACGGAGACCCAGTACTTC | CASRKGQGNTPSEVWTETQYF
16 | TRBJ1-1 | TRBV28 | . | few | TGTGCCAGCAGTTTACATGTGGAGGAGGGCAATGGGAAAGTTTTCTTT | CASSLHVEEGNGKVFF
14 | TRBJ2-2 | TRBV5-6 | . | . | TGTGCCAGCAGCCAGCGGGTGAGGACCGGGGAGCTGTTTTTT | CASSQRVRTGELFF
14 | TRBJ2-1 | TRBV6-5 | . | . | TGTGCCAGCAGTTACTCAATACAGGGATATGAGCAGTTCTTC | CASSYSIQGYEQFF
14 | TRBJ2-5 | TRBV5-1 | . | once | TGCGCCAGCAGCTTGGTACGTATTGCCGATGAGCAGTACTTC | CASSLVRIADEQYF
15 | TRBJ2-1 | TRBV4-1 | TRBD2 | . | TGCGCCAGCCTTAGCGGGAGGGGTTCAGGCAATGAGCAGTTCTTC | CASLSGRGSGNEQFF
16 | TRBJ1-3 | TRBV7-8 | . | . | TGTGCCAGCAGCTTGCAGGACGTTACCTCTGGAAACACCATATATTTT | CASSLQDVTSGNTIYF
16 | TRBJ2-3 | TRBV4-1 | TRBD2 | . | TGCGCCAGCAGCCAACGGCTTAGCGGGGGGCAAGATACGCAGTATTTT | CASSQRLSGGQDTQYF
15 | TRBJ2-1 | TRBV7-7 | . | . | TGTGCTAGCAGCCCCGGCCTGACGGGTTACAATGAGCAGTTCTTC | CASSPGLTGYNEQFF